This passage covers 26 T cell receptor beta chains from one sample sequenced in a study of T cells expressing NK-cell markers. TCRdb reprocessed the 5' RACE reads and keeps a single row for each CDR3 protein, giving no DNA. This sample carries 440,000 or so distinct CDR3 sequences, with 7.3% going to the ten biggest clones. Sequencing was done on a sample of blood T cells: a sorted CD56 or NKG2C T cell subset, CD4+ or CD8+ T cells, or bulk PBMC T cells (not recorded which). These receptors were collected from a woman between 18 and 69 years old in good health.

This sequence joins TRBV16 and TRBJ2-1; TCRdb outputs TRBD1, but without DNA this stays unchecked. This CDR3 comprises 15 residues. Germline CDR1 KGHSY, CDR2 FQNENV. The CDR3 reads CASSRWGAGYNEQFF.

CDR3 sequence: CSARLGLARETQYF. The chain has TRBV20-1 and TRBJ2-5; with no DNA, the TCRdb D assignment of TRBD2 cannot be verified. The CDR3 extends over 14 amino acids. From germline, CDR1 is DFQATT and CDR2 SNEGSKA (reference sequence).

The J gene is TRBJ2-1, the V gene TRBV7-2; TCRdb indicates TRBD2, and absent DNA this call remains unverified. CDR3 length equals 15 residues. Looked up from germline, CDR1 is SGHTA and CDR2 is FQGNSA. The CDR3 is CASSRLAGGHVEQFF.

This chain links TRBV19 with TRBJ2-2. From germline, CDR1 is LNHDA and CDR2 SQIVND (reference sequence). This CDR3 has 14 residues. The CDR3 sequence: CASSKGASSGELFF.

The chain uses TRBV12-3 or TRBV12-4 and TRBJ1-1; TCRdb's D gene call, TRBD1, goes unchecked for lack of DNA. This CDR3 has 12 residues. Here the CDR3 reads CASSPPHTEAFF.

The chain joins TRBV4-2 to TRBJ2-1. The CDR3 has 15 residues. The germline V gene encodes CDR1 LGHNA and CDR2 YNFKEQ. The chain's CDR3 is CASSQEAATNNEQFF.

The chain couples TRBV7-2 to TRBJ1-5; TCRdb picks TRBD1, but there is no DNA to check that call. The length of the CDR3 is 15 residues. Germline V gene data show CDR1 as SGHTA and CDR2 as FQGNSA. CDR3 region: CASSLASGPGEPQHF.

The chain links TRBV18 to TRBJ2-7; there is no DNA to check the TCRdb D call of TRBD1. CDR1 KGHSH and CDR2 LQKENI come from the germline V gene. The CDR3 is made up of 14 amino acids. The CDR3 protein is CASSPPGTFYEQYF.

The chain recombines TRBV20-1 with TRBJ2-1; TCRdb reports TRBD1, a call that lacks DNA to check it against. The CDR3 runs 16 residues. Germline CDR1 and CDR2: DFQATT and SNEGSKA (reference sequence). The CDR3: CSARTLAGGHRNEQFF.

The genes are TRBV20-1 and TRBJ2-1; as DNA is missing, the TRBD2 call by TCRdb cannot be tested. This CDR3 comprises 14 residues. Germline V gene lookup returns CDR1 DFQATT and CDR2 SNEGSKA (reference sequence). The CDR3 region is CSVIAGGKSNEQFF.

The chain carries TRBV18 and TRBJ2-1. Germline assignment: CDR1 KGHSH and CDR2 LQKENI. The length of the CDR3 is 14 residues. The CDR3 loop reads CASSPQGAGDEQFF. Together with reference TRBV18 and TRBJ2-1, the CDR3 gives the full variable domain: NAGVMQNPRHLVRRRGQEARLRCSPMKGHSHVYWYRQLPEEGLKFMVYLQKENIIDESGMPKERFSAEFPKEGPSILRIQQVVRGDSAAYFCASSPQGAGDEQFFGPGTRLTVL.

CDR3 protein: CSADRGGVTYEQYF. The chain uses TRBV20-1 and TRBJ2-7; the TRBD1 assignment by TCRdb is unverifiable without DNA. Germline CDR1 and CDR2: DFQATT and SNEGSKA (reference sequence). CDR3 length equals 14 residues.

The rearrangement joins TRBV25-1 to TRBJ2-3; TCRdb gives TRBD1 as the D gene, but with no DNA this cannot be confirmed. The CDR3 length is 13 residues. Germline CDR1 reads MGHDK; CDR2 reads SYGVNS. The CDR3 region is CASSPQGAHTQYF.

V gene TRBV27 combines with J gene TRBJ2-1. Germline CDR1 reads MNHEY; CDR2 reads SMNVEV (reference sequence). CDR3 size: 13 residues. The CDR3 sequence: CASSLMRDNEQFF.

The chain employs TRBV7-2 and TRBJ2-1; TCRdb names TRBD2, which stays unverified in the absence of DNA. The CDR3 is 16 residues long. The V gene's germline CDR1 is SGHTA and CDR2 FQGNSA. The CDR3 is CASSRQVQREGNEQFF.

The chain links TRBV25-1 to TRBJ2-5; TCRdb returns TRBD2, unconfirmable since there is no DNA. The CDR3 is 17 residues long. Germline CDR1 MGHDK, CDR2 SYGVNS. The chain's CDR3 is CASSEKGAVAGQETQYF.

This chain uses TRBV30 with TRBJ2-3. The CDR3 is 17 residues long. Per the germline V gene, CDR1 is GTSNPN and CDR2 is SVGIG (reference sequence). CDR3 loop: CAWTSSSARRTMLGQYF.

V usage is TRBV20-1 and J usage is TRBJ1-4. Germline V gene sequence: CDR1 DFQATT, CDR2 SNEGSKA (reference sequence). There are 17 residues in the CDR3. The CDR3 spells CSARSLANGGDNEKLFF.

The chain links TRBV5-1 to TRBJ1-5. The germline V gene encodes CDR1 SGHRS and CDR2 YFSETQ. The CDR3 is made up of 15 amino acids. This CDR3 is CASSLLGDSNQPQHF.

This rearrangement joins TRBV12-3 or TRBV12-4 to TRBJ1-1; absent DNA, TCRdb's TRBD1 call cannot be checked. This CDR3 is 16 amino acids long. The CDR3 sequence is CASSLAGTGSNTEAFF.

CDR3 region: CASSPLEGPSYNEQFF. V and J are TRBV7-7 and TRBJ2-1; the D call from TCRdb, TRBD2, cannot be confirmed without DNA. Germline values: CDR1 SSHAT, CDR2 FNYEAQ (reference sequence). The CDR3 runs 16 residues.

The chain joins TRBV20-1 to TRBJ2-1; TCRdb reports TRBD2, a call that lacks DNA to check it against. The CDR3 has 14 amino acids. Germline V lookup: CDR1 DFQATT, CDR2 SNEGSKA (reference sequence). CDR3 amino acids: CSARVSGSYNEQFF.

The gene calls are TRBV4-3 and TRBJ2-5; TCRdb gives TRBD1 as the D gene, but with no DNA this cannot be confirmed. The CDR3 has 14 residues. Germline V gene lookup returns CDR1 LGHNA and CDR2 YSLEER. The CDR3 loop reads CASSQGAGTETQYF.

The chain combines TRBV20-1 with TRBJ1-5; TCRdb picks TRBD1, but there is no DNA to check that call. The CDR3 runs 11 residues. The germline V gene encodes CDR1 DFQATT and CDR2 SNEGSKA (reference sequence). The CDR3 loop is CSASRGKPQHF.

The V gene is TRBV7-2, the J gene TRBJ1-5. The CDR3 is 13 residues long. Germline V gene sequence: CDR1 SGHTA, CDR2 FQGNSA. CDR3 sequence reads: CASSLARHQPQHF.

J is TRBJ1-5 and V is TRBV4-3; absent DNA, TCRdb's TRBD1 call cannot be checked. Germline V gene lookup returns CDR1 LGHNA and CDR2 YSLEER. The CDR3 is 16 residues long. The CDR3 loop is CASSQDLGQGNQPQHF.